This TCR beta chain came from a study of T cells expressing NK-cell markers (TCRdb year 2020). General notes on the study: Three sorted T-cell subsets (CD3+CD56+NKG2C+, CD3+CD56+NKG2C- and CD3+CD56-NKG2C+) from several donors had their TCR beta-chain repertoires profiled. Seven of the eight sequenced donors were HCMV-seropositive and one was HCMV-seronegative. The study sequenced eight donors, all healthy volunteers chosen at random: three men and five women. Illumina HiSeq 2000/2500, MiSeq or NextSeq was used to sequence libraries as 2 x 150 bp reads.

Reads for this sample came from an Illumina HiSeq 2000. The TCR beta cDNA libraries were made using 5'RACE template switching, a step that added both a universal primer site and unique molecular identifiers. cDNA synthesis was primed from the TCR beta constant segment and was followed by two successive PCR amplification steps. In the authors' own workflow: MIGEC handled demultiplexing of the reads and grouping by UMI, while MiTCR was used to assemble and quantify clonotypes. To remove erroneous sequences, TCR cDNA sequences were retained only when supported by two or more reads. The tcR package was used for downstream repertoire analysis, with clonotypes matched between fractions based on CDR3 nucleotide sequence plus V segment. VDJmatch was used to annotate antigen specificity against VDJdb, with one amino acid substitution in CDR3 allowed. One entry per CDR3 protein sequence results from the TCRdb reprocessing of the reads, with DNA left out. V and J calls and clone size were set by TCRdb, not the authors. This sample's clone table shows about 430,000 distinct CDR3 sequences. Over 1.1% of the sample is taken by the ten largest.

The CDR3 measures 13 amino acids from cysteine to phenylalanine. Nucleotide data are not available. The germline V gene encodes CDR1 LGHNT and CDR2 FRNRAP. As concerns this clonotype: This receptor's antigen is unknown.

Here is what the overall study found, with its caveats: Whether the expanded NKG2C-expressing T cell clones were specific for HCMV antigens remained unclear. Those dominant clonotypes were again the most abundant among CD3+CD56-NKG2C+ cells in a handful of donors, at about 25-60.1%. In about six donors, the dominant CD3+CD56+NKG2C+ clonotypes were found to rank among the top 10 CD8+ clonotypes and to make up roughly 1.0-8% of CD8+ T cells.

HCMV-specific IgG was detected in serum with a commercial ELISA kit to determine HCMV serostatus. Ficoll density gradient centrifugation was used to isolate peripheral blood mononuclear cells from blood. The TCR sequence derives from a woman in her forties or fifties in good health. Donor details come from another sample of the same person, matched by shared clones. The receptor chain draws on TRBV12-5 and TRBJ1-1; lacking DNA, the TRBD1 call made by TCRdb goes unchecked. The material sequenced was blood T cells: a sorted CD56 or NKG2C T cell subset, CD4+ or CD8+ T cells, or bulk PBMC T cells (not recorded which). CDR3 region: CASALGQNTEAFF.